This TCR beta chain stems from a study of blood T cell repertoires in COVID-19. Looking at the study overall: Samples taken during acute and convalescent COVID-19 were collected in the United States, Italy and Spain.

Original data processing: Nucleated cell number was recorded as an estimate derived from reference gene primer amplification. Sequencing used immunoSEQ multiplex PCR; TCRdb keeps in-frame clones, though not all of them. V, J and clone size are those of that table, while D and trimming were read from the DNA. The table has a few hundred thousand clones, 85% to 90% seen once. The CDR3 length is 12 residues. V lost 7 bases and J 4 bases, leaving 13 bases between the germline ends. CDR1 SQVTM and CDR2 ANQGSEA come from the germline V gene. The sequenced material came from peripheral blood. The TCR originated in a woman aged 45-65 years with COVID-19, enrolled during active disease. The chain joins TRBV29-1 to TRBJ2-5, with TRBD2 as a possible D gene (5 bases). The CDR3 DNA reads TGCAGCGCAGCGGCTTCACGAGAGACCCAGTACTTC. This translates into CSAAASRETQYF.